These 28 T cell receptor beta chains share one sample of origin, sequenced in a study of human versus mouse CDR3 diversity and MHC coevolution. Sequenced by immunoSEQ multiplex PCR; TCRdb stores in-frame clones only, minus some. The sample has 80,000 or so clones, 85% to 95% seen once. The sample comprised naive CD4+ T cells from blood. Subset: CD45RO-negative CD62L-positive naive CD4 T cells. These receptors all come from a person aged 30 to 69 in good health.

Remarks on this clone: This same CDR3 is encoded by further DNA sequences in the sample. V usage is TRBV18 and J usage is TRBJ1-4; D gene unclear. The germline V gene has CDR1 KGHSH and CDR2 LQKENI. V lost 6 bases, J lost 2 bases, and 7 bases lay in between. CDR3 length: 13 residues. The CDR3 here is CASSPGTNEKLFF. The CDR3 bases are TGTGCCAGCTCTCCGGGTACTAATGAAAAACTGTTTTTT.

This clone was observed a single time. J is TRBJ2-3 and V is TRBV7-9; 7 bases are a match to TRBD2. Trimming at V came to 1 base and at J to 2 bases, leaving 3 bases not matched to a gene. The length of the CDR3 is 15 residues. Germline CDR1 and CDR2: SEHNR and FQNEAQ (reference sequence). In DNA form, the CDR3 reads TGTGCCAGCAGCTTAGGAGAGCGGGACACAGATACGCAGTATTTT. Translating gives CASSLGERDTDTQYF.

The V and J genes are TRBV30 and TRBJ1-1; D not certain. There are 14 residues in the CDR3. Trimming cost V 2 bases and J 0 bases, with 10 bases left between them. Germline values: CDR1 GTSNPN, CDR2 SVGIG (reference sequence). The CDR3 loop reads CAWSREHLNTEAFF. For the CDR3, the DNA is TGTGCCTGGAGTCGTGAGCATTTGAACACTGAAGCTTTCTTT.

V gene TRBV19 combines with J gene TRBJ1-6; D is possibly TRBD1 (6 bases). This CDR3 comprises 15 residues. The V end was cut by 3 bases, the J end by 2 bases, with 8 bases between. Germline V gene data show CDR1 as LNHDA and CDR2 as SQIVND (reference sequence). CDR3 loop: CASSMGAAYNSPLHF. DNA of the CDR3: TGTGCCAGTAGTATGGGGGCAGCCTATAATTCACCCCTCCACTTT.

The chain links TRBV19 to TRBJ2-1; 12 nucleotides match TRBD2. After removal of 10 bases from V and 0 bases from J, the junction contained 7 bases not matched to a gene. Germline-derived CDR1 and CDR2 are LNHDA and SQIVND (reference sequence). The CDR3 contains 16 residues. The CDR3 sequence: CATEQTSGSSYNEQFF. CDR3 coding DNA: TGTGCCACCGAACAGACTAGCGGGAGCTCCTACAATGAGCAGTTCTTC. The variable domain in full, completed from reference TRBV19 and TRBJ2-1, reads DGGITQSPKYLFRKEGQNVTLSCEQNLNHDAMYWYRQDPGQGLRLIYYSQIVNDFQKGDIAEGYSVSREKKESFPLTVTSAQKNPTAFYLCATEQTSGSSYNEQFFGPGTRLTVL.

CDR3 sequence reads: CASSTSGAGNYGYTF. As DNA, the CDR3 is TGTGCCAGCAGTACCTCAGGGGCCGGGAACTATGGCTACACCTTC. This chain connects TRBV28 to TRBJ1-2, with D possibly being TRBD1 (6 bases). Germline lookup yields CDR1 MDHEN and CDR2 SYDVKM. Deletions cut 5 bases from V and 2 bases from J, with 15 bases between. The CDR3 is made up of 15 amino acids.

The chain has TRBV6-1 and TRBJ1-5; D not certain. This CDR3 region has 14 residues. Germline CDR1 and CDR2: MNHNS and SASEGT. Trimming took 7 bases from V and 7 from J, leaving 17 bases between them. The DNA of the CDR3 is TGTGCCAGCACCCCACTAGGTAGTGAGCAGCCCCAGCATTTT. It encodes CASTPLGSEQPQHF.

The table lists this clone with a count of one. The chain has TRBV9 and TRBJ1-5; a possible D gene is TRBD1 (5 bases). The V end lost 4 bases, the J end lost 3 bases, and 14 bases lay between the germline ends. This CDR3 has 15 amino acids. Per the germline V gene, CDR1 is SGDLS and CDR2 is YYNGEE. The CDR3 region has the DNA TGTGCCAGCAGCCCGGGACTTACACTCAATCAGCCCCAGCATTTT. It translates to CASSPGLTLNQPQHF. The variable domain in full, completed from reference TRBV9 and TRBJ1-5, reads DSGVTQTPKHLITATGQRVTLRCSPRSGDLSVYWYQQSLDQGLQFLIQYYNGEERAKGNILERFSAQQFPDLHSELNLSSLELGDSALYFCASSPGLTLNQPQHFGDGTRLSIL.

V and J are TRBV29-1 and TRBJ2-2; D gene uncertain. Between the trimmed V and J ends, which lost 7 bases and 2 bases, there was a span of 14 bases. CDR1 and CDR2 (germline): SQVTM, ANQGSEA. The CDR3 runs to 14 residues. The CDR3 DNA sequence: TGCAGCGCCTCGTTACTAACTAACACCGGGGAGCTGTTTTTT. Translated: CSASLLTNTGELFF.

This clone was recorded once. This sequence joins TRBV4-3 and TRBJ1-1; TRBD1 matches 7 bases. The CDR3 sequence is 11 residues long. Germline V gene sequence: CDR1 LGHNA, CDR2 YSLEER. V was pared by 3 bases and J by 10 bases, with 2 bases of the junction left unmatched. The CDR3: CASSQTGRAFF. The DNA of the CDR3 is TGCGCCAGCAGCCAGACAGGGAGAGCTTTCTTT.

The V call is TRBV7-9, the J call TRBJ2-5; perhaps TRBD1 as D (5 bases). Germline CDR1 and CDR2: SEHNR and FQNEAQ (reference sequence). Trimming pared 1 base from V and 0 bases from J, leaving 6 bases between. The CDR3 runs 14 residues. The CDR3 DNA reads TGTGCCAGCAGCTTAGGACAGTACCAAGAGACCCAGTACTTC. This codes for CASSLGQYQETQYF.

The genes are TRBV7-2 and TRBJ1-4; no definite D call. The CDR3 spans 14 residues. The ends were cut back, 1 base at V and 3 bases at J, with 6 bases in the middle. Germline V gene sequence: CDR1 SGHTA, CDR2 FQGNSA. The CDR3 sequence is CASSLVGANEKLFF. The CDR3 region has the DNA TGTGCCAGCAGCTTAGTCGGGGCTAATGAAAAACTGTTTTTT.

The chain joins TRBV27 to TRBJ2-5; the match to TRBD2 covers 7 bases. Germline loops: CDR1 MNHEY, CDR2 SMNVEV (reference sequence). This CDR3 is built from 13 residues. With 3 bases clipped from V and 4 bases from J, the junction kept 2 bases outside the gene matches. CDR3 protein: CASSLRGTETQYF. CDR3 in DNA: TGTGCCAGCAGTTTGCGGGGGACAGAGACCCAGTACTTC.

The V gene is TRBV7-6, the J gene TRBJ2-1; 11 nucleotides match TRBD2. V dropped 5 bases and J dropped 9; count of bases not matched to a gene: 12. The CDR3 spans 16 residues. Per germline, CDR1 SGHVS and CDR2 FNYEAQ. CDR3 region: CASSPGGLAGGLEQFF. For the CDR3, the DNA is TGTGCCAGCAGCCCAGGCGGGCTAGCGGGGGGACTTGAGCAGTTCTTC.

The genes are TRBV27 and TRBJ1-4; 8 bases fit TRBD1. This CDR3 is 13 amino acids long. J lost 8 bases, V lost 11 bases, and 10 bases had no gene match. CDR1 MNHEY and CDR2 SMNVEV come from the germline V gene (reference sequence). The CDR3 sequence is CASRTGPEEKLFF. The CDR3 nucleotides are TGTGCCTCCCGGACAGGGCCGGAGGAAAAACTGTTTTTT.

Here the CDR3 reads CAWMTRGTAGGYTF. The DNA of the CDR3 is TGTGCCTGGATGACCCGGGGGACCGCCGGTGGCTACACCTTC. The chain carries TRBV30 and TRBJ1-2; TRBD1 might be the D (5 bases). Germline CDR1 is GTSNPN and CDR2 is SVGIG (reference sequence). V lost 4 bases to trimming and J lost 7 bases, with 19 bases between them. The length of the CDR3 is 14 residues.

V and J are TRBV19 and TRBJ2-7, with 10 bases lining up with TRBD1. Per the germline V gene, CDR1 is LNHDA and CDR2 is SQIVND (reference sequence). The J segment lost 3 bases and the V segment lost 5 bases, leaving 1 base of the junction unmatched. The CDR3 consists of 13 residues. The CDR3 coding sequence is TGTGCCAGTAGTTGGACAGGGGGCTACGAGCAGTACTTC. Translation: CASSWTGGYEQYF.

This clone was seen a single time. This rearrangement joins TRBV6-1 to TRBJ1-1; the D gene is possibly TRBD1 (6 bases). V lost 3 bases to trimming and J lost 10 bases, with 21 bases between them. The germline CDR1 and CDR2 sequences are MNHNS and SASEGT. This CDR3 has 15 amino acids. CDR3 loop: CASSDTGNRERRAFF. As DNA, the CDR3 is TGTGCCAGCAGTGACACTGGCAACAGGGAGCGGAGAGCTTTCTTT.

CDR3 loop: CASSARTSGRSTDTQYF. The CDR3, as DNA: TGTGCCAGCAGTGCCCGGACTAGCGGGAGGAGCACAGATACGCAGTATTTT. The chain employs TRBV6-1 and TRBJ2-3; 14 bases are shared with TRBD2. Trimming at V came to 4 bases and at J to 0 bases, leaving 3 bases not matched to a gene. This CDR3 has 17 residues. Germline V lookup: CDR1 MNHNS, CDR2 SASEGT.

The chain uses TRBV6-5 and TRBJ1-6; D ambiguous. Trimming took 0 bases from V and 10 from J, leaving 16 bases between them. The CDR3 consists of 16 residues. CDR1 and CDR2 (germline): MNHEY, SVGAGI. CDR3 DNA: TGTGCCAGCAGTTACTCGAAGGCAGTTCCAGGCTCACCCCTCCACTTT. Its protein product is CASSYSKAVPGSPLHF.

The rearrangement uses TRBV6-5 and TRBJ2-7; 9 bases are a match to TRBD2. The V gene end was trimmed by 9 bases and the J gene end by 6 bases; junction bases not matched to a gene: 15. The CDR3 consists of 15 residues. Germline V CDR1 and CDR2: MNHEY, SVGAGI. The DNA for the CDR3 is TGTGCCAGTCACGGCGGGAGGGGTGGTCCTTTCGAGCAGTACTTC. It translates to CASHGGRGGPFEQYF.

The chain is built from TRBV27 and TRBJ1-1, with D possibly TRBD1 on 6 matching bases. From germline, CDR1 is MNHEY and CDR2 SMNVEV (reference sequence). Between the trimmed V and J ends, which lost 4 bases and 1 base, there was a span of 10 bases. This CDR3 comprises 14 residues. This CDR3 is CASSWGGGNTEAFF. The CDR3 DNA reads as TGTGCCAGCAGTTGGGGAGGGGGGAACACTGAAGCTTTCTTT.

This clone was observed a handful of times. V and J are TRBV7-2 and TRBJ1-3, with 8 bases lining up with TRBD1. The CDR3 spans 12 residues. Germline V CDR1 and CDR2: SGHTA, FQGNSA. V lost 6 bases to trimming and J lost 8 bases; unmatched junction nucleotides: 3. The CDR3, as DNA: TGTGCCAGCAGTCAGGGGGCTGACACCATATATTTT. It specifies CASSQGADTIYF.

V gene TRBV7-2 combines with J gene TRBJ2-2; 8 bases align to TRBD1. This CDR3 is built from 14 residues. Germline CDR1 and CDR2: SGHTA and FQGNSA. Trimming cost V 4 bases and J 7 bases; bases outside gene matches: 5. As DNA, the CDR3 is TGTGCCAGCAGCTCTGACAGGGGTAGCGGGGAGCTGTTTTTT. Its translation: CASSSDRGSGELFF. Supplemented by reference TRBV7-2 and TRBJ2-2, the full variable domain reads GAGVSQSPSNKVTEKGKDVELRCDPISGHTALYWYRQSLGQGLEFLIYFQGNSAPDKSGLPSDRFSAERTGGSVSTLTIQRTQQEDSAVYLCASSSDRGSGELFFGEGSRLTVL.

The chain is built from TRBV9 and TRBJ2-7, with D possibly TRBD2 on 5 matching bases. V dropped 0 bases and J dropped 3 bases, with 13 bases sitting between them. The CDR3 is 15 amino acids. Germline V gene data show CDR1 as SGDLS and CDR2 as YYNGEE. This CDR3 is CASSVGSGIIYEQYF. As DNA, the CDR3 is TGTGCCAGCAGCGTAGGTTCGGGAATTATCTACGAGCAGTACTTC.

The rearrangement uses TRBV12-5 and TRBJ1-1, with 10 bases matching TRBD1. V shed 7 bases and J 3 bases; nucleotides not matched to a gene: 11. The germline gives CDR1 LGHNT, CDR2 FRNRAP. The length of the CDR3 is 16 residues. The chain's CDR3 is CASVPRGGQGDTEAFF. The CDR3 DNA sequence: TGTGCTAGTGTCCCCCGTGGAGGACAGGGGGACACTGAAGCTTTCTTT.

The gene calls are TRBV7-2 and TRBJ2-7; unclear D gene. The germline CDR1 and CDR2 sequences are SGHTA and FQGNSA. The V end lost 5 bases, the J end lost 2 bases, and 7 bases lay between the germline ends. The CDR3 consists of 12 residues. The CDR3 sequence: CASSQSTYEQYF. The CDR3 DNA reads TGTGCCAGCAGCCAATCAACCTACGAGCAGTACTTC. The full variable domain, rest sourced from reference TRBV7-2 and TRBJ2-7, is GAGVSQSPSNKVTEKGKDVELRCDPISGHTALYWYRQSLGQGLEFLIYFQGNSAPDKSGLPSDRFSAERTGGSVSTLTIQRTQQEDSAVYLCASSQSTYEQYFGPGTRLTVT.

The CDR3 DNA is TGTGCCAGCACCCCGACAGGGGGTCATTCACCCCTCCACTTT. This gives the protein CASTPTGGHSPLHF. The V gene is TRBV6-5, the J gene TRBJ1-6, with 9 positions matching TRBD1. V gave up 7 bases and J gave up 8 bases; unmatched junction bases: 6. Germline V gene sequence: CDR1 MNHEY, CDR2 SVGAGI. The CDR3 loop spans 14 amino acids.